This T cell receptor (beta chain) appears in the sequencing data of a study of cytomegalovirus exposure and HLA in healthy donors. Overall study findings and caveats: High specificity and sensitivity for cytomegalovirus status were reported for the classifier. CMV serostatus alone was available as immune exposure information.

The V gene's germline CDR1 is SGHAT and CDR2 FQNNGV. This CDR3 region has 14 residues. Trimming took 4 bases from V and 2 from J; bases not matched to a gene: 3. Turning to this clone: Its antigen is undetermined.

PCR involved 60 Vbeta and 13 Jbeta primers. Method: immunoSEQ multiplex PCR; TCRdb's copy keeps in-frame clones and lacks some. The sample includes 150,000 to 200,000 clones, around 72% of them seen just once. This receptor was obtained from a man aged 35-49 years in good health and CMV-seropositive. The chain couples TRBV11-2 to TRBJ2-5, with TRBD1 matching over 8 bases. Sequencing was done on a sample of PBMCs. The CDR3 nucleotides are TGTGCCAGCAGCTCTCGACAGGGGCAAGAGACCCAGTACTTC. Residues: CASSSRQGQETQYF.